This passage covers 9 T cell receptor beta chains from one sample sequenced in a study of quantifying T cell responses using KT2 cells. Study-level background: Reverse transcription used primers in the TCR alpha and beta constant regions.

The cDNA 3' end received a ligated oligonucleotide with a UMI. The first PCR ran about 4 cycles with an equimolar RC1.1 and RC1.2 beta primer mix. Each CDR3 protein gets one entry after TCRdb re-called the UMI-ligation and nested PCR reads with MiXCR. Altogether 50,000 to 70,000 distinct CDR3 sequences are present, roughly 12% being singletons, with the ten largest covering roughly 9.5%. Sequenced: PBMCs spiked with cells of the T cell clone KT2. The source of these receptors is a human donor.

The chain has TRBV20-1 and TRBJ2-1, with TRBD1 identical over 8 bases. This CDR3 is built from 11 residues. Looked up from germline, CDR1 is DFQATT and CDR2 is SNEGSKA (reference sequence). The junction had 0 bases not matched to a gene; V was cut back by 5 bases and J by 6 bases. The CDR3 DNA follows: TGCAGTGCTGACAGGGGCAATGAGCAGTTCTTC. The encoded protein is CSADRGNEQFF.

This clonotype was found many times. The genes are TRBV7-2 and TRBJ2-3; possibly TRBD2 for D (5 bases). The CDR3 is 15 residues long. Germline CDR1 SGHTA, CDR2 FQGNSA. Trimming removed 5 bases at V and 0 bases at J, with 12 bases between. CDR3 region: CASSPTGESTDTQYF. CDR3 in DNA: TGTGCCAGCAGCCCAACCGGGGAGAGCACAGATACGCAGTATTTT.

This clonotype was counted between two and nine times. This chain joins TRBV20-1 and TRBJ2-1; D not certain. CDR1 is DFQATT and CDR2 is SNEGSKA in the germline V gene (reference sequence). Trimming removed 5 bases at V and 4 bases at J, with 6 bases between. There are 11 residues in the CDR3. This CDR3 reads CSASDYNEQFF. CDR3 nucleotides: TGCAGTGCTTCGGATTACAATGAGCAGTTCTTC.

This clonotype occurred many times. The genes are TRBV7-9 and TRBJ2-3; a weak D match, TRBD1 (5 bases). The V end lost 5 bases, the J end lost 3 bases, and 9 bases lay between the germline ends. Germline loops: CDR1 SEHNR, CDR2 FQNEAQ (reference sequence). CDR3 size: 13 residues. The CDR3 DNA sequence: TGTGCCAGCAGCCTAGGGGTGACAGATACGCAGTATTTT. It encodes CASSLGVTDTQYF. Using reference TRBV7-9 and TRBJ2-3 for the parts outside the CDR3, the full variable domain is DTGVSQNPRHKITKRGQNVTFRCDPISEHNRLYWYRQTLGQGPEFLTYFQNEAQLEKSRLLSDRFSAERPKGSFSTLEIQRTEQGDSAMYLCASSLGVTDTQYFGPGTRLTVL.

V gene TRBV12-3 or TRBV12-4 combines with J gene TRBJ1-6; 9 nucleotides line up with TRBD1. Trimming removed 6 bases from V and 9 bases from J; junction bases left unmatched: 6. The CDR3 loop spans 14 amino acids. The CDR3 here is CASRRGTGSSPLHF. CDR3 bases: TGTGCCAGCAGGCGCGGGACAGGGAGTTCACCCCTCCACTTT.

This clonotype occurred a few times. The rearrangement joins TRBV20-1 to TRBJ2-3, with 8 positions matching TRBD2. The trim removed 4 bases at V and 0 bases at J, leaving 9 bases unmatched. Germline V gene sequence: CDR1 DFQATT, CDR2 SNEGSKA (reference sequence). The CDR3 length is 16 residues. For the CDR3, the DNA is TGCAGTGCTATCGAGCCCCTAGCGGGTAGCACAGATACGCAGTATTTT. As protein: CSAIEPLAGSTDTQYF.

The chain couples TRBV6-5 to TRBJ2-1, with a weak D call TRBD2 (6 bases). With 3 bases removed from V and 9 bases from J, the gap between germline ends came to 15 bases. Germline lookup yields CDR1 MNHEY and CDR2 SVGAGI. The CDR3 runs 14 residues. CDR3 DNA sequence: TGTGCCAGCAGTTATGGCACTAGCAGCGGTGAGCAGTTCTTC. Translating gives CASSYGTSSGEQFF.

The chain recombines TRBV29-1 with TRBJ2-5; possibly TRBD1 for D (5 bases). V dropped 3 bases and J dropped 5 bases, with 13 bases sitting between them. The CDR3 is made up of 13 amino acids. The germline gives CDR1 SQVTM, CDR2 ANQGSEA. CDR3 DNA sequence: TGCAGCGTTGATTCCAGGGATTATGAGACCCAGTACTTC. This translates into CSVDSRDYETQYF.

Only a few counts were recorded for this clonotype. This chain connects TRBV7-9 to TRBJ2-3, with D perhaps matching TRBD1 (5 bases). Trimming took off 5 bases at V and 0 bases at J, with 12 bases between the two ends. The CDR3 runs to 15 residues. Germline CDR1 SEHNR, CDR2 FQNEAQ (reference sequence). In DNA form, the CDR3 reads TGTGCCAGCAGCCACAGACAGTTTAGCACAGATACGCAGTATTTT. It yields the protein CASSHRQFSTDTQYF.